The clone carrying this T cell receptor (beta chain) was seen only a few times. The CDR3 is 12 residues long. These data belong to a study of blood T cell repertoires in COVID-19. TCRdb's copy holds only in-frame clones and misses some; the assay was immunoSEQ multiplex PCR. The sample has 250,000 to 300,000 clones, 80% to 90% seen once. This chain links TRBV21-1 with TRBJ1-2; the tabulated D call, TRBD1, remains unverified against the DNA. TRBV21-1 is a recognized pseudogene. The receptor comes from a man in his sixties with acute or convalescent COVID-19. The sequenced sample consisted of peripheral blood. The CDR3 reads CASRQENYGYTF. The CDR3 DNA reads TGTGCCAGCAGGCAGGAAAACTATGGCTACACCTTC.